The 19 T cell receptor beta chains in this list originate from one sample, sequenced in a study of beta chain features in type 1 diabetes. Sequenced material consisted of expressed TCRB transcripts (all of the isolated RNA was reverse transcribed). Clones were sequenced by immunoSEQ multiplex PCR, and TCRdb holds only the in-frame ones, with some missing. Among 200,000 to 250,000 clones, less than 35% were seen once, and the ten largest hold 3% to 4%. The sample consisted of central memory CD4+ T cells from blood. These receptor sequences come from a man aged 25 to 40 in good health.

This clone was observed a few times. The chain joins TRBV7-9 to TRBJ1-2; D remains ambiguous. The length of the CDR3 is 13 residues. The V end was cut by 0 bases, the J end by 8 bases, with 10 bases between. Germline V CDR1 and CDR2: SEHNR, FQNEAQ (reference sequence). As DNA, the CDR3 is TGTGCCAGCAGCTTAGCAGAGGGCCGGGGCTACACCTTC. Translating it yields CASSLAEGRGYTF.

As for this clone: This CDR3 is also generated by other DNA sequences in the sample. The chain carries TRBV29-1 and TRBJ2-7; D is possibly TRBD1 or TRBD2 (5 bases each). This CDR3 region has 13 residues. V was shortened by 4 bases and J by 0 bases, with 10 bases between the two germline ends. Germline lookup yields CDR1 SQVTM and CDR2 ANQGSEA. CDR3 sequence (DNA): TGCAGCGTTGGGCCAGGGAGCTCCTACGAGCAGTACTTC. Translating gives CSVGPGSSYEQYF.

CDR3 bases: TGCGCCAGCAGCTCAACGCTAACTAGCGGGAGTGCAGATACGCAGTATTTT. Translating gives CASSSTLTSGSADTQYF. V usage is TRBV5-1 and J usage is TRBJ2-3, with 11 bases fitting TRBD2. Per the germline V gene, CDR1 is SGHRS and CDR2 is YFSETQ. CDR3 length equals 17 residues. The ends lost 3 bases at V and 4 bases at J; junction bases unmatched: 10.

J is TRBJ2-7 and V is TRBV5-1, with 7 nucleotides matching TRBD1. Germline V CDR1 and CDR2: SGHRS, YFSETQ. This CDR3 is built from 13 residues. V gave up 4 bases and J gave up 2 bases; unmatched junction bases: 3. The CDR3: CASSVGTAYEQYF. In nucleotides, the CDR3 is TGCGCCAGCAGCGTTGGGACAGCCTACGAGCAGTACTTC.

The rearrangement links TRBV5-1 to TRBJ2-7; D is perhaps TRBD1 or TRBD2 (6 bases each). V was trimmed by 0 bases and J by 5 bases, leaving 15 bases between them. Germline CDR1 SGHRS, CDR2 YFSETQ. This CDR3 has 15 amino acids. The CDR3 loop reads CASSLARGLEDEQYF. In DNA, the CDR3 is TGCGCCAGCAGCTTGGCCAGGGGACTGGAGGACGAGCAGTACTTC.

About this clone: At the DNA level, this CDR3 is encoded by other sequences in the same sample as well. J is TRBJ1-2 and V is TRBV30; possible D gene TRBD1, 6 bases. Trimming left V 5 bases short and J 1 base short, with 8 bases between. Germline V gene data show CDR1 as GTSNPN and CDR2 as SVGIG (reference sequence). The CDR3 is 12 amino acids. The DNA of the CDR3 is TGTGCCTGGCGACAGGATAACTATGGCTACACCTTC. It codes for CAWRQDNYGYTF.

The rearrangement uses TRBV7-2 and TRBJ2-3, with 10 bases lining up with TRBD2. Per the germline V gene, CDR1 is SGHTA and CDR2 is FQGNSA. V lost 5 bases to trimming and J lost 1 base; unmatched junction nucleotides: 9. The CDR3 spans 17 residues. The CDR3 DNA reads TGTGCCAGCAGCCCAGAAGGGACTAGCGTTCGCACAGATACGCAGTATTTT. Amino acid sequence: CASSPEGTSVRTDTQYF. The variable domain in full, with the rest retrieved from reference TRBV7-2 and TRBJ2-3, is GAGVSQSPSNKVTEKGKDVELRCDPISGHTALYWYRQSLGQGLEFLIYFQGNSAPDKSGLPSDRFSAERTGGSVSTLTIQRTQQEDSAVYLCASSPEGTSVRTDTQYFGPGTRLTVL.

The V gene is TRBV5-1, the J gene TRBJ2-2, with no clear D. Germline-derived CDR1 and CDR2 are SGHRS and YFSETQ. CDR3 length equals 13 residues. Trimming removed 0 bases from V and 8 bases from J, with 8 bases in between. The CDR3 DNA follows: TGCGCCAGCAGCTTGGAAGGACCGGGGGAGCTGTTTTTT. It is translated as CASSLEGPGELFF.

The genes are TRBV29-1 and TRBJ2-7; D gene ambiguous. This CDR3 is 12 amino acids long. Trimming removed 4 bases from V and 2 bases from J, with 9 bases in between. The V gene's germline CDR1 is SQVTM and CDR2 ANQGSEA. CDR3 loop: CSVAVRAYEQYF. CDR3 nucleotides: TGCAGCGTTGCGGTAAGAGCCTACGAGCAGTACTTC.

In DNA, the CDR3 is TGTGCCAGCAGCCCCCGACGGAGCGGGGGCACAGATACGCAGTATTTT. Its protein product is CASSPRRSGGTDTQYF. The chain links TRBV7-2 to TRBJ2-3, with 7 bases fitting TRBD2. V gave up 5 bases and J gave up 1 base; unmatched junction bases: 9. CDR3 size: 16 residues. The germline V gene encodes CDR1 SGHTA and CDR2 FQGNSA.

The J gene is TRBJ2-2, the V gene TRBV2, with D uncertain. The CDR3 has 12 residues. Between the trimmed V and J ends, which lost 7 bases and 4 bases, there was a span of 7 bases. Germline loops: CDR1 SNHLY, CDR2 FYNNEI. The CDR3, as DNA: TGTGCCAGCAACATGCTCACCGGGGAGCTGTTTTTT. Translation: CASNMLTGELFF. The whole variable domain, filled in from reference TRBV2 and TRBJ2-2, reads EPEVTQTPSHQVTQMGQEVILRCVPISNHLYFYWYRQILGQKVEFLVSFYNNEISEKSEIFDDQFSVERPDGSNFTLKIRSTKLEDSAMYFCASNMLTGELFFGEGSRLTVL.

In this sample, this clone turned up a few times. The J gene is TRBJ1-5, the V gene TRBV30; D possibly corresponds to TRBD1 (6 bases). The CDR3 consists of 14 residues. The V gene lost 2 bases and the J gene lost 5 bases, with 13 bases spanning the gap. The V gene's germline CDR1 is GTSNPN and CDR2 SVGIG (reference sequence). The CDR3 DNA reads as TGTGCCTGGAGTCTTGGGGGGGGCTATCAGCCCCAGCATTTT. It translates to CAWSLGGGYQPQHF.

The V call is TRBV7-9, the J call TRBJ2-3; D is unresolved. The germline V gene encodes CDR1 SEHNR and CDR2 FQNEAQ (reference sequence). Trimming removed 1 base at V and 0 bases at J, with 8 bases between. The CDR3 length is 15 residues. DNA of the CDR3: TGTGCCAGCAGCTTAGACGCCTATAGCACAGATACGCAGTATTTT. It yields the protein CASSLDAYSTDTQYF.

CDR3 residues: CASTLGLAGVSEQYF. The CDR3 nucleotides are TGTGCCAGCACCCTCGGACTAGCGGGAGTTAGCGAGCAGTACTTC. The chain couples TRBV28 to TRBJ2-7, with TRBD2 matching 13 bases. V dropped 7 bases and J dropped 6; count of bases not matched to a gene: 9. The V gene's germline CDR1 is MDHEN and CDR2 SYDVKM. The CDR3 runs to 15 residues.

This clone turned up a few times. This chain connects TRBV14 to TRBJ2-2; 8 bases fit TRBD2. In germline, CDR1 is SGHDN, CDR2 FVKESK. The V segment lost 3 bases and the J segment 5 bases; nucleotides outside the gene matches: 2. There are 14 residues in the CDR3. The CDR3 here is CASSQVAGTGELFF. The CDR3 region has the DNA TGTGCCAGCAGCCAGGTAGCGGGGACCGGGGAGCTGTTTTTT.

This chain uses TRBV5-6 with TRBJ1-4; 10 positions match TRBD1. The junction had 3 bases not matched to a gene; V was cut back by 1 base and J by 6 bases. The CDR3 is 15 residues long. CDR1 and CDR2 from the germline V gene are SGHDT and YYEEEE. The CDR3 nucleotides read TGTGCCAGCAGCTTGCGTGGACAGGGGGATGAAAAACTGTTTTTT. Residues: CASSLRGQGDEKLFF.

This clone was detected a few times. V usage is TRBV28 and J usage is TRBJ2-5; no clear D. The CDR3 runs 13 residues. Looked up from germline, CDR1 is MDHEN and CDR2 is SYDVKM. V shed 1 base and J shed 5 bases, with 8 bases lying between them. The DNA of the CDR3 is TGTGCCAGCAGTTTATATTTGGCGGAGACCCAGTACTTC. Translated, it gives CASSLYLAETQYF.

This clone was seen a handful of times. This sequence joins TRBV30 and TRBJ2-5; 7 bases map to TRBD1. The V gene end was trimmed by 0 bases and the J gene end by 6 bases; junction bases not matched to a gene: 4. Looked up from germline, CDR1 is GTSNPN and CDR2 is SVGIG (reference sequence). CDR3 size: 13 residues. CDR3 loop: CAWSVGDSQTQYF. The CDR3 coding sequence is TGTGCCTGGAGTGTAGGGGACAGCCAGACCCAGTACTTC. Variable domain in full (rest from reference TRBV30 and TRBJ2-5): SQTIHQWPATLVQPVGSPLSLECTVEGTSNPNLYWYRQAAGRGLQLLFYSVGIGQISSEVPQNLSASRPQDRQFILSSKKLLLSDSGFYLCAWSVGDSQTQYFGPGTRLLVL.

This clone occurred a few times. The rearrangement links TRBV30 to TRBJ2-7; 12 nucleotides match TRBD2. CDR1 is GTSNPN, CDR2 SVGIG, per germline (reference sequence). There are 14 residues in the CDR3. J was trimmed by 5 bases and V by 5 bases; bases with no gene match: 7. CDR3 region: CAWRNLAGGHEQYF. The CDR3 DNA follows: TGTGCCTGGCGAAATCTAGCGGGGGGGCACGAGCAGTACTTC.